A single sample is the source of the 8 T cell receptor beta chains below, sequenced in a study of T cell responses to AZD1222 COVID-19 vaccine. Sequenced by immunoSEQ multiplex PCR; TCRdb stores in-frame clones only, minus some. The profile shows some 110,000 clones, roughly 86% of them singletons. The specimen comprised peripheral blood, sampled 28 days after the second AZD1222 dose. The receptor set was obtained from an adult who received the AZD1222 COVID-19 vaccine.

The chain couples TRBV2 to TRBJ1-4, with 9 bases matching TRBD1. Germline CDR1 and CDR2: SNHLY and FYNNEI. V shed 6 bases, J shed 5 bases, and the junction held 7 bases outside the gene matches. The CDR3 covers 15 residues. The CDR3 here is CASSATGGLNEKLFF. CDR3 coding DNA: TGTGCCAGCAGCGCAACAGGGGGCCTGAATGAAAAACTGTTTTTT. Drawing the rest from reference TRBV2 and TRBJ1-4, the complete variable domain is EPEVTQTPSHQVTQMGQEVILRCVPISNHLYFYWYRQILGQKVEFLVSFYNNEISEKSEIFDDQFSVERPDGSNFTLKIRSTKLEDSAMYFCASSATGGLNEKLFFGSGTQLSVL.

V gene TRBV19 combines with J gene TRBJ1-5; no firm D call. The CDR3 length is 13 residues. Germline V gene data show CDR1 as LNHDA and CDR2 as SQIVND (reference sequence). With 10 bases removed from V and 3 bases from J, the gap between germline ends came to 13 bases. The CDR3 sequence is CATKQRYNQPQHF. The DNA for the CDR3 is TGTGCCACAAAGCAGCGCTACAATCAGCCCCAGCATTTT.

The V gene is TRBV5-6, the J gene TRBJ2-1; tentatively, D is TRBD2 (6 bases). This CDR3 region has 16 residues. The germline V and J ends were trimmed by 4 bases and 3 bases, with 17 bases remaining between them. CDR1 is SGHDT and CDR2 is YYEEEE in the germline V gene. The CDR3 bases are TGTGCCAGCAGCCCGCTCGGGGGTAGTGGCTACAATGAGCAGTTCTTC. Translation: CASSPLGGSGYNEQFF.

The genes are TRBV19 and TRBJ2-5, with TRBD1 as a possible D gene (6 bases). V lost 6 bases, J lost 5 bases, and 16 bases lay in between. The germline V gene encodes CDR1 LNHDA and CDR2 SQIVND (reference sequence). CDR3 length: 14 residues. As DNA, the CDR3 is TGTGCCAGTAGAAGGGACAAAACTGGGGAGACCCAGTACTTC. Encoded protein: CASRRDKTGETQYF.

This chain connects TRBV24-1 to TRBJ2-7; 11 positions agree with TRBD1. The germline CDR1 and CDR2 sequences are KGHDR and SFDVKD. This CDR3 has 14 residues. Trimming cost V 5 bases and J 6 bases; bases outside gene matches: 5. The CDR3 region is CATSVGQGESEQYF. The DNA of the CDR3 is TGTGCCACCAGTGTGGGACAGGGGGAGAGCGAGCAGTACTTC.

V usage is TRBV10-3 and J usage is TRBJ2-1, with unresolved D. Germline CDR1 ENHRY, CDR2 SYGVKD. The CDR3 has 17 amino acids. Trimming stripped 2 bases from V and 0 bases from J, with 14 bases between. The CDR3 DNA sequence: TGTGCCATCAGTGAGAGAGGCGGATCGAGCTCCTACAATGAGCAGTTCTTC. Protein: CAISERGGSSSYNEQFF.

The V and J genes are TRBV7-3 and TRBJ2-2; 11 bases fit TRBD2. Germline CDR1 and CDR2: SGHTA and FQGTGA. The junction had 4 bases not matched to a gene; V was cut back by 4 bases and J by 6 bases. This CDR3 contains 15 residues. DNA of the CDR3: TGTGCCAGCAGCTACGGGACTAGCGGTTCCGGGGAGCTGTTTTTT. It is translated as CASSYGTSGSGELFF.

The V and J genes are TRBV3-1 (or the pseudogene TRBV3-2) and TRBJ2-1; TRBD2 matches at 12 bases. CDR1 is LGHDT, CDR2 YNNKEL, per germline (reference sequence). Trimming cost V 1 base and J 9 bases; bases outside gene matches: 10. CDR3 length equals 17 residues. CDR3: CASSQVSLAGGNAEQFF. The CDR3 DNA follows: TGTGCCAGCAGCCAAGTATCTCTAGCGGGGGGGAATGCTGAGCAGTTCTTC.